This entry concerns a single T cell receptor (beta chain). The data were taken from a study of somatic mutations in cytotoxic T cells in rheumatoid arthritis. Trimming shortened V by 7 bases and J by 2 bases, and 12 bases separated the two germline ends. Germline CDR1 MNHEY, CDR2 SVGAGI. CDR3 length: 13 amino acids. Produced via immunoSEQ multiplex PCR; TCRdb's table is partial and in-frame only. The sample lists some 38,000 clones; under 90% were seen once. The sequencing sample was made of CD8+ T cells sorted from blood. The TCR was taken from a man between 35 and 55 years old in good health. The V gene is TRBV6-5, the J gene TRBJ2-7, with D unresolved. CDR3 region: CASKLGSTYEQYF. As DNA, the CDR3 is TGTGCCAGCAAATTAGGGTCAACCTACGAGCAGTACTTC.